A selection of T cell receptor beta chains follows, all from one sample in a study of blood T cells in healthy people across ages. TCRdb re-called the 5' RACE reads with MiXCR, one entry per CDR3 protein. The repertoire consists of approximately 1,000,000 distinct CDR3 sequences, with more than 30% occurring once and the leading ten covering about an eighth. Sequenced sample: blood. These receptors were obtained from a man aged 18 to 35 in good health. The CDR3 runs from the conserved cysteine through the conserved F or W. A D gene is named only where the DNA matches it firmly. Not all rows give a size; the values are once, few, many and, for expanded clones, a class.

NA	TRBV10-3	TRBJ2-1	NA	CAISGGTEQFF	TGTGCCATCAGTGGGGGAACTGAGCAGTTCTTC
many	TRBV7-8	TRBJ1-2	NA	CASSLTSGYGYTF	TGTGCCAGCAGCTTAACCTCTGGGTATGGCTACACCTTC
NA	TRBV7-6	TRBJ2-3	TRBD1	CASSLRDRETDTQYF	TGTGCCAGCAGCTTGAGGGACAGGGAAACAGATACGCAGTATTTT
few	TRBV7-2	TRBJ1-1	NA	CASSLVGGNMNTEAFF	TGTGCCAGCAGCTTAGTTGGCGGGAACATGAACACTGAAGCTTTCTTT
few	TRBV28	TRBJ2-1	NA	CASGSNRIPYNEQFF	TGTGCCAGCGGCTCAAACAGGATCCCCTACAATGAGCAGTTCTTC
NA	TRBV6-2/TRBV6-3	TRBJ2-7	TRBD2	CARSYSTSEGAEQYF	TGTGCCCGCAGTTACTCGACTAGCGAGGGTGCCGAGCAGTACTTC
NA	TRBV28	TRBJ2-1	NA	CASYSKYNEQFF	TGTGCCAGCTACTCGAAGTACAATGAGCAGTTCTTC
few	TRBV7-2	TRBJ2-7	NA	CASSLAGAGPYEQYF	TGTGCCAGCAGCTTAGCCGGCGCAGGCCCCTACGAGCAGTACTTC
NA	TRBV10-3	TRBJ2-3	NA	CAISPSAETDTQYF	TGTGCCATCAGTCCCTCGGCTGAGACAGATACGCAGTATTTT
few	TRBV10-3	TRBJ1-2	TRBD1	CAISGQTRQGDYGYTF	TGTGCCATCAGTGGGCAGACGAGACAGGGGGACTATGGCTACACCTTC
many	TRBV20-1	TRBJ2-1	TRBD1	CSAGQRPYYNEQFF	TGCAGTGCGGGACAGAGGCCTTACTACAATGAGCAGTTCTTC
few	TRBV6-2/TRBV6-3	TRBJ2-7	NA	CASTQGGYEQYF	TGTGCCAGCACTCAAGGGGGGTACGAGCAGTACTTC
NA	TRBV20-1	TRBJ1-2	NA	CSASQSNYGYTF	TGCAGTGCTAGCCAATCTAACTATGGCTACACCTTC
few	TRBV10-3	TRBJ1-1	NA	CAISEAAGTEAFF	TGTGCCATCAGTGAGGCGGCAGGGACTGAAGCTTTCTTT
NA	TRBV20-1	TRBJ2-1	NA	CSASAALISYNEQFF	TGCAGTGCTAGTGCGGCATTAATTTCCTACAATGAGCAGTTCTTC
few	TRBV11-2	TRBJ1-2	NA	CASRSLWGAAYGYTF	TGTGCCAGCCGCTCGTTATGGGGGGCAGCCTATGGCTACACCTTC
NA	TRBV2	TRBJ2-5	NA	CASSAGGSRTQYF	TGTGCCAGCAGTGCTGGGGGGAGTCGGACCCAGTACTTC
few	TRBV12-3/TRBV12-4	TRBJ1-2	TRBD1	CASRGTGDYGYTF	TGTGCCAGCAGGGGGACAGGAGACTATGGCTACACCTTC
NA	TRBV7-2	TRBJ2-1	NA	CASSLMVAFGNEQFF	TGTGCCAGCAGCTTAATGGTAGCTTTTGGGAATGAGCAGTTCTTC
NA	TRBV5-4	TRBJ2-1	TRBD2	CASSLGVGGGTYNEQFF	TGTGCCAGCAGCTTGGGGGTAGGCGGGGGGACTTACAATGAGCAGTTCTTC
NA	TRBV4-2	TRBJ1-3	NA	CASSQDEGTGNTIYF	TGTGCCAGCAGCCAAGACGAGGGAACTGGAAACACCATATATTTT
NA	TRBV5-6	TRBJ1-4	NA	CASSFSGDREKLFF	TGTGCCAGCAGCTTTTCCGGAGACCGTGAAAAACTGTTTTTT
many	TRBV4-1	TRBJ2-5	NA	CASSQDVYGLYQETQYF	TGCGCCAGCAGCCAAGATGTATACGGCCTGTACCAAGAGACCCAGTACTTC
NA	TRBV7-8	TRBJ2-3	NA	CASSLGVTGATSTDTQYF	TGTGCCAGCAGCTTAGGGGTGACGGGTGCAACTAGCACAGATACGCAGTATTTT
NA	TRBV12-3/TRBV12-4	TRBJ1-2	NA	CASSVAMSAGYTF	TGTGCCAGCAGTGTGGCTATGTCTGCCGGCTACACCTTC
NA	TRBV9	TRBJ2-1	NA	CASSVAKLGTGTHEQFF	TGTGCCAGCAGCGTAGCTAAGTTGGGTACAGGTACGCATGAGCAGTTCTTC
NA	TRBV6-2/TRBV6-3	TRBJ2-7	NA	CASSYGFVAASSYNEQYF	TGTGCCAGCAGTTACGGCTTCGTGGCAGCTAGCTCCTACAATGAGCAGTACTTC
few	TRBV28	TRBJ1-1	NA	CASSLAHRNTEAFF	TGTGCCAGCAGTTTGGCACATAGGAACACTGAAGCTTTCTTT
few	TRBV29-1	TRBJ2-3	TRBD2	CSVERTSGGADTQYF	TGCAGCGTTGAACGGACTAGCGGGGGAGCAGATACGCAGTATTTT
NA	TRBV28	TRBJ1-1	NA	CASSPNDRRGDEAFF	TGTGCCAGCAGTCCAAACGACAGGCGGGGTGATGAAGCTTTCTTT
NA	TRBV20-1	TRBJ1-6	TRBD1	CSGKRQGYSPLHF	TGCAGCGGGAAAAGACAGGGGTACTCACCCCTCCACTTT
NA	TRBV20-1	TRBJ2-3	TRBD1	CSARLAGGIEGTQYF	TGCAGTGCAAGGCTAGCAGGGGGCATTGAGGGTACGCAGTATTTT
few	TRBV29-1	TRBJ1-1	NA	CSVARGTEATEAFF	TGCAGCGTTGCGCGGGGGACGGAAGCCACTGAAGCTTTCTTT
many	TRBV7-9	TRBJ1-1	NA	CASSLALVNTEAFF	TGTGCCAGCAGCTTAGCACTCGTGAACACTGAAGCTTTCTTT
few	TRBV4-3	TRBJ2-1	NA	CASSRTRRNEQFF	TGCGCCAGCAGCCGCACTAGGAGGAATGAGCAGTTCTTC